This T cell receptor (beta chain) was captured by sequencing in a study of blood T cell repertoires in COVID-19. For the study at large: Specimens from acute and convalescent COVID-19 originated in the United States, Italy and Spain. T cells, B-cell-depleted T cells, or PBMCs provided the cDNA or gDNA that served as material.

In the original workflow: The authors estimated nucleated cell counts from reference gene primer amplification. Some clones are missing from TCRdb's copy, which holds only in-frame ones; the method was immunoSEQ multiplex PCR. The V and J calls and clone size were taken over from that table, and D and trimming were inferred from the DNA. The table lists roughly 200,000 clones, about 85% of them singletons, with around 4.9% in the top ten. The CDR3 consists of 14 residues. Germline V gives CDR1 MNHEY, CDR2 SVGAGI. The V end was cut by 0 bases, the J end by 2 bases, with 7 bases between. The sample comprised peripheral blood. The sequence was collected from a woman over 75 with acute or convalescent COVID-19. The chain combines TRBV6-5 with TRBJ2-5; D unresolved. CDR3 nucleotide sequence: TGTGCCAGCAGTTACTCTGGCGGACAAGAGACCCAGTACTTC. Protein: CASSYSGGQETQYF.